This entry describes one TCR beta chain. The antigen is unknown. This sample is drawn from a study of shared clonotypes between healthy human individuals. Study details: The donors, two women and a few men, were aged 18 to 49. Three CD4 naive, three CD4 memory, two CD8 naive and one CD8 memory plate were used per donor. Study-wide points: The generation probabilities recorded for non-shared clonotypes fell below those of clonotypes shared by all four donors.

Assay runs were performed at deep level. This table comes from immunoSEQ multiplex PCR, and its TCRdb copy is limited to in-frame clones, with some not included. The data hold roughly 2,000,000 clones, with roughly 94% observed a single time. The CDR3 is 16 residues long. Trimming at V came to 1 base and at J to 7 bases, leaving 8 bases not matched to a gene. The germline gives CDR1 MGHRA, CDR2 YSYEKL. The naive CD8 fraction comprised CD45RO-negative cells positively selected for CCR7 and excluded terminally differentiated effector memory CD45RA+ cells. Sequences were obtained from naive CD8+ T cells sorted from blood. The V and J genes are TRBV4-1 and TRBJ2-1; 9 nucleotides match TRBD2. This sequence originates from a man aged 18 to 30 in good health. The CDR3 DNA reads TGCGCCAGCAGCCAAGTCGATAGCGGGAGTCTTAATGAGCAGTTCTTC. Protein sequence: CASSQVDSGSLNEQFF.